These 16 T cell receptor beta chains originate from one sample sequenced in a study of beta chain features in type 1 diabetes. The entirety of the isolated RNA underwent reverse transcription, so expressed TCRB transcripts were sequenced. Repertoires were generated with immunoSEQ multiplex PCR, while TCRdb's copy carries only in-frame clones and drops some. Here the sample spans 350,000 to 400,000 clones, over 12% being singletons. Sequencing input: naive CD4+ T cells from blood. The source of these receptors is a woman younger than 35 in good health.

In its sample, this clone was seen a few times. The J gene is TRBJ1-2, the V gene TRBV9; 7 bases fit TRBD1. The length of the CDR3 is 15 residues. J gave up 4 bases and V 0 bases, and 6 bases lay outside the gene matches. Germline assignment: CDR1 SGDLS and CDR2 YYNGEE. The CDR3 sequence is CASSVGQGTPYGYTF. The CDR3 nucleotides read TGTGCCAGCAGCGTAGGACAGGGAACTCCCTATGGCTACACCTTC.

The chain combines TRBV9 with TRBJ1-1; tentative D call: TRBD1 (5 bases). Germline CDR1 SGDLS, CDR2 YYNGEE. CDR3 length: 18 amino acids. The germline V and J ends were trimmed by 2 bases and 0 bases, with 20 bases remaining between them. The CDR3 nucleotides are TGTGCCAGCAGCGTCCTGGCCGGGGGTTCTGTCATGAACACTGAAGCTTTCTTT. Its protein is CASSVLAGGSVMNTEAFF.

The genes are TRBV28 and TRBJ2-7; weak D call: TRBD1 (6 bases). V dropped 4 bases and J dropped 1 base, with 17 bases sitting between them. This CDR3 contains 16 residues. Germline CDR1 reads MDHEN; CDR2 reads SYDVKM. CDR3 loop: CASSYGGRHRSYEQYF. CDR3 in DNA: TGTGCCAGCAGTTATGGGGGCCGACACAGGTCCTACGAGCAGTACTTC.

This clone was counted only a few times. The J gene is TRBJ2-7, the V gene TRBV4-3; the D gene is possibly TRBD1 (5 bases). Per germline, CDR1 LGHNA and CDR2 YSLEER. Trimming left V 5 bases short and J 1 base short, with 15 bases between. The CDR3 spans 15 residues. CDR3 nucleotide sequence: TGCGCCAGCAGCAGAGACTCCTCAGGGTCCTACGAGCAGTACTTC. Protein: CASSRDSSGSYEQYF.

This clone was observed a handful of times. V gene TRBV5-6 combines with J gene TRBJ2-2; D call uncertain. With 1 base removed from V and 6 bases from J, the gap between germline ends came to 4 bases. The length of the CDR3 is 12 residues. The germline gives CDR1 SGHDT, CDR2 YYEEEE. CDR3 residues: CASSLLAGELFF. CDR3 sequence (DNA): TGTGCCAGCAGCTTGCTTGCCGGGGAGCTGTTTTTT.

The rearrangement uses TRBV28 and TRBJ2-1; D perhaps matches TRBD2 (6 bases). Trimming took off 4 bases at V and 10 bases at J, with 11 bases between the two ends. Germline V gene lookup returns CDR1 MDHEN and CDR2 SYDVKM. This CDR3 comprises 12 residues. For the CDR3, the DNA is TGTGCCAGCAGTTCCCCTGGAGGGGAGCAGTTCTTC. It yields the protein CASSSPGGEQFF.

This clone was counted a few times. This chain joins TRBV18 and TRBJ2-7; perhaps TRBD2 as D (6 bases). V lost 8 bases to trimming and J lost 1 base, with 15 bases between them. The germline V gene encodes CDR1 KGHSH and CDR2 LQKENI. The CDR3 spans 14 residues. CDR3 residues: CASASSATSYEQYF. The CDR3 DNA reads TGTGCCAGCGCCTCTAGCGCGACGTCCTACGAGCAGTACTTC.

The chain combines TRBV5-1 with TRBJ1-1; possibly TRBD1 for D (6 bases). The CDR3 covers 15 residues. The germline V gene has CDR1 SGHRS and CDR2 YFSETQ. Trimming left V 2 bases short and J 0 bases short, with 11 bases between. This CDR3 reads CASSFQTGMNTEAFF. CDR3 coding DNA: TGCGCCAGCAGCTTCCAGACAGGAATGAACACTGAAGCTTTCTTT.

The rearrangement joins TRBV7-9 to TRBJ1-3; a weak D match, TRBD1 (5 bases). This CDR3 has 13 amino acids. V lost 4 bases and J 4 bases, leaving 8 bases between the germline ends. Germline V gene sequence: CDR1 SEHNR, CDR2 FQNEAQ (reference sequence). The CDR3, as DNA: TGTGCCAGCAGCTACTACAGGGGAAACACCATATATTTT. It is translated as CASSYYRGNTIYF.

This clone was observed a handful of times. The chain links TRBV25-1 to TRBJ1-2, with 10 bases identical to TRBD1. The length of the CDR3 is 15 residues. Germline CDR1 reads MGHDK; CDR2 reads SYGVNS. Trimming removed 3 bases from V and 6 bases from J; junction bases left unmatched: 7. The CDR3 is CASSETTGGIHGYTF. The CDR3 nucleotides are TGTGCCAGCAGTGAGACGACAGGGGGCATCCATGGCTACACCTTC.

In this sample, this clone turned up a few times. The chain is built from TRBV5-6 and TRBJ1-2, with TRBD1 identical over 9 bases. This CDR3 is 14 amino acids long. Germline CDR1 is SGHDT and CDR2 is YYEEEE. V gave up 1 base and J gave up 4 bases; unmatched junction bases: 2. This CDR3 is CASSLTGGVYGYTF. The DNA for the CDR3 is TGTGCCAGCAGCTTGACAGGGGGCGTCTATGGCTACACCTTC.

CDR3 protein: CASSSDARGKSYEQYF. Here the CDR3 DNA reads TGTGCCAGCAGCTCCGATGCTAGGGGGAAGTCCTACGAGCAGTACTTC. The chain has TRBV7-9 and TRBJ2-7; D might be TRBD1 (6 bases). Per germline, CDR1 SEHNR and CDR2 FQNEAQ (reference sequence). V was cut by 4 bases and J by 1 base, with 17 bases left in between. The CDR3 sequence is 16 residues long.

The chain carries TRBV10-3 and TRBJ2-3; D is possibly TRBD1 (7 bases). Germline V gene data show CDR1 as ENHRY and CDR2 as SYGVKD. CDR3 size: 16 residues. Trimming removed 3 bases at V and 3 bases at J, with 16 bases between. CDR3 region: CAISDSTGRRTDTQYF. The CDR3 DNA sequence: TGTGCCATCAGTGACTCGACAGGGAGGAGGACAGATACGCAGTATTTT.

The rearrangement uses TRBV4-3 and TRBJ2-2; D ambiguous. The V end lost 0 bases, the J end lost 3 bases, and 8 bases lay between the germline ends. Germline V gives CDR1 LGHNA, CDR2 YSLEER. The CDR3 length is 15 residues. The CDR3 bases are TGCGCCAGCAGCCAAGAACGGTCTTACACCGGGGAGCTGTTTTTT. Translating gives CASSQERSYTGELFF.

The table lists this clone with a few counts. CDR3 coding DNA: TGTGCCAGCAGGGGACTAGCGGGAGGGCCGGGCAATGAGCAGTTCTTC. It yields the protein CASRGLAGGPGNEQFF. V usage is TRBV28 and J usage is TRBJ2-1; TRBD2 agrees at 16 bases. V dropped 6 bases and J dropped 6; count of bases not matched to a gene: 5. CDR3 size: 16 residues. Germline lookup yields CDR1 MDHEN and CDR2 SYDVKM. The complete variable domain, with remaining parts taken from reference TRBV28 and TRBJ2-1, reads DVKVTQSSRYLVKRTGEKVFLECVQDMDHENMFWYRQDPGLGLRLIYFSYDVKMKEKGDIPEGYSVSREKKERFSLILESASTNQTSMYLCASRGLAGGPGNEQFFGPGTRLTVL.

This rearrangement joins TRBV4-1 to TRBJ2-5, with D tentatively TRBD1 (6 bases). Per germline, CDR1 MGHRA and CDR2 YSYEKL. The CDR3 contains 15 residues. The germline V and J ends were trimmed by 1 base and 5 bases, with 14 bases remaining between them. CDR3 residues: CASSQGQGLGETQYF. CDR3 DNA sequence: TGCGCCAGCAGCCAAGGTCAGGGGCTGGGGGAGACCCAGTACTTC.